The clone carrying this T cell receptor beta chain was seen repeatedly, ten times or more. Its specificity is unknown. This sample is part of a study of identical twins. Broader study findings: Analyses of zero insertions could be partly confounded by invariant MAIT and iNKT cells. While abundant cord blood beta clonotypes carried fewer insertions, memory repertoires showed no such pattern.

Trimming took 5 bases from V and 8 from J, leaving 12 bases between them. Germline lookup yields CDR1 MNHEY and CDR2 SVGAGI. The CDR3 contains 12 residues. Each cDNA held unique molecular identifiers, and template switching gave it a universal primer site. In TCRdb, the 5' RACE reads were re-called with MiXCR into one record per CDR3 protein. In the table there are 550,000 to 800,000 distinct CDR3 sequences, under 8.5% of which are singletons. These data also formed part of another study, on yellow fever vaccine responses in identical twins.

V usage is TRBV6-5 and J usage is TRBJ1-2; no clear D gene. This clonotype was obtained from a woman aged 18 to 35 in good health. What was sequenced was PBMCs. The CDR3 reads CASSPGFRGYTF. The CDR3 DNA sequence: TGTGCCAGCAGTCCCGGGTTCCGAGGCTACACCTTC.